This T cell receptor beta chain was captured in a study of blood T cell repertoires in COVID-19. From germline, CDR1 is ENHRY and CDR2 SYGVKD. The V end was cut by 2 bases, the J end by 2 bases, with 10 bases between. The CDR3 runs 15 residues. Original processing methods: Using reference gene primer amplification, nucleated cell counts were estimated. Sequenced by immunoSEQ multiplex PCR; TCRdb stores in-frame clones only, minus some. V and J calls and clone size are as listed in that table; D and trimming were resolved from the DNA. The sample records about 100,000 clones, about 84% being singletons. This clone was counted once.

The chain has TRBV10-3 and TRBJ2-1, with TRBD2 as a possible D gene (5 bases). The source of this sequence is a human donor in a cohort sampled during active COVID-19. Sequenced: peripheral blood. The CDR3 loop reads CAISEASGTYNEQFF. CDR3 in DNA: TGTGCCATCAGTGAGGCCAGCGGAACCTACAATGAGCAGTTCTTC.